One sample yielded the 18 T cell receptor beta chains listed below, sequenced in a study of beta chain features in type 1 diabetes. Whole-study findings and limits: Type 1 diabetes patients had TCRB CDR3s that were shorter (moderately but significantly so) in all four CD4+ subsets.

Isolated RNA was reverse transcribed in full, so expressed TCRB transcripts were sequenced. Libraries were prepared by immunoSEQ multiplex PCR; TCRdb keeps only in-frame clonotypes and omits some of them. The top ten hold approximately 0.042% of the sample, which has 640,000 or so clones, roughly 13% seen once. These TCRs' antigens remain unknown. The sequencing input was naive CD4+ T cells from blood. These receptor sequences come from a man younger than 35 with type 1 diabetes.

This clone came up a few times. The CDR3 nucleotides are TGTGCCAGCAGCGTAGTGGGTACGCAGTATTTT. Translated, it gives CASSVVGTQYF. This sequence joins TRBV9 and TRBJ2-3; no firm D call. The CDR3 totals 11 residues. Germline V CDR1 and CDR2: SGDLS, YYNGEE. Trimming removed 0 bases from V and 8 bases from J, with 4 bases in between.

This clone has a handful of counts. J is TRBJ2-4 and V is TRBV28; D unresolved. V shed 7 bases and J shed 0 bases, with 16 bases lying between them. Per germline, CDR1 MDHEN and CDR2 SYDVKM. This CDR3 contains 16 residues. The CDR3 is CASNPSTGLAKNIQYF. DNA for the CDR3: TGTGCCAGCAACCCCTCCACGGGCCTAGCCAAAAACATTCAGTACTTC.

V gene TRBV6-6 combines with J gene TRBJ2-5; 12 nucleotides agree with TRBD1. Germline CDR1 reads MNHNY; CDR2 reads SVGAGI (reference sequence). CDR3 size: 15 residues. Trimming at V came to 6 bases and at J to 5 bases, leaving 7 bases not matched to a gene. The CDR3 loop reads CASSSGTGGRETQYF. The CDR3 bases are TGTGCCAGCAGCTCCGGGACAGGGGGCAGGGAGACCCAGTACTTC.

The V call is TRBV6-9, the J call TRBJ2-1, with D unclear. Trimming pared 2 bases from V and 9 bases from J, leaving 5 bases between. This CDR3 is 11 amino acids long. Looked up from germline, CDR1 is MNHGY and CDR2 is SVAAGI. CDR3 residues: CASSYLGEQFF. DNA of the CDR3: TGTGCCAGCAGTTATCTGGGTGAGCAGTTCTTC.

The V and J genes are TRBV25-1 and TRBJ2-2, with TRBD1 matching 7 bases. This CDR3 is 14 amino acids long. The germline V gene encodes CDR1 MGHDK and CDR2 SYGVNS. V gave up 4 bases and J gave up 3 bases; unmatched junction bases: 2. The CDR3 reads CASSADRYTGELFF. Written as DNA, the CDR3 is TGTGCCAGCAGTGCGGACAGGTACACCGGGGAGCTGTTTTTT.

The CDR3 is CASSQGSGTEAFF. CDR3 DNA sequence: TGTGCCAGCAGTCAGGGGTCAGGCACTGAAGCTTTCTTT. This chain links TRBV2 with TRBJ1-1, with D perhaps matching TRBD1 (6 bases). CDR3 length: 13 residues. Germline values: CDR1 SNHLY, CDR2 FYNNEI. The ends were cut back, 5 bases at V and 4 bases at J, with 11 bases in the middle.

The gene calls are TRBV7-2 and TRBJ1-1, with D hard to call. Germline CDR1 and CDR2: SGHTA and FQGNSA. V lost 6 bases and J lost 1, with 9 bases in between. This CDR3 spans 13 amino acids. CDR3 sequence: CASSRDGNTEAFF. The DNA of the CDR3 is TGTGCCAGCAGTCGGGATGGGAACACTGAAGCTTTCTTT.

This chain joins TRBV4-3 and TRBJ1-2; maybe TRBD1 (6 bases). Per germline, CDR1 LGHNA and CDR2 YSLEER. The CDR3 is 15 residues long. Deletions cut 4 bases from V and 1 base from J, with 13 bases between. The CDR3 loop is CASSLLTGLNYGYTF. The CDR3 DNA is TGCGCCAGCAGCCTATTGACAGGACTTAACTATGGCTACACCTTC.

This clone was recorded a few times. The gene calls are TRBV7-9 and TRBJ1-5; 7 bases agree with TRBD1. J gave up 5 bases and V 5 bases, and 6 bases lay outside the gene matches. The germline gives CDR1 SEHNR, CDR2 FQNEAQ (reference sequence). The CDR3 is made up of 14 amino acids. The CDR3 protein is CASSIDRVYQPQHF. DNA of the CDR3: TGTGCCAGCAGCATTGACAGGGTCTATCAGCCCCAGCATTTT.

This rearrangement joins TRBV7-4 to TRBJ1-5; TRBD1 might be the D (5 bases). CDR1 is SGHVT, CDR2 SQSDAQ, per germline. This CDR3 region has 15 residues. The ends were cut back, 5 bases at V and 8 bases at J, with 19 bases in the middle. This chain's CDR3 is CASSDTGFRAEPQHF. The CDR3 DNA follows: TGTGCCAGCAGCGACACAGGTTTTAGAGCTGAGCCCCAGCATTTT.

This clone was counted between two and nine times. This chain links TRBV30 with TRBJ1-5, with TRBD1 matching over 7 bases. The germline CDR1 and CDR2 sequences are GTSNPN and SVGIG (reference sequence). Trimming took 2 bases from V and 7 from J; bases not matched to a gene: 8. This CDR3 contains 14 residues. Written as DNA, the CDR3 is TGTGCCTGGAGTACCCGACAGGGTTGGCAGCCCCAGCATTTT. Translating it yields CAWSTRQGWQPQHF.

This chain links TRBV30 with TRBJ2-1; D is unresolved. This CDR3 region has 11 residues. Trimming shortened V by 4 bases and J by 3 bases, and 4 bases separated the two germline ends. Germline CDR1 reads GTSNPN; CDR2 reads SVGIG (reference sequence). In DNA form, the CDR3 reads TGTGCCTGGAAGAACTACAATGAGCAGTTCTTC. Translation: CAWKNYNEQFF.

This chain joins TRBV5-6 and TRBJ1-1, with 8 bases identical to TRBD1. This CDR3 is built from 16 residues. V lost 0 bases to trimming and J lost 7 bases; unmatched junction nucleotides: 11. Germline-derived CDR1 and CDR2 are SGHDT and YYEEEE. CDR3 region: CASSLGVRDRLLEAFF. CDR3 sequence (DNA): TGTGCCAGCAGCTTGGGAGTAAGGGACAGGTTGCTTGAAGCTTTCTTT.

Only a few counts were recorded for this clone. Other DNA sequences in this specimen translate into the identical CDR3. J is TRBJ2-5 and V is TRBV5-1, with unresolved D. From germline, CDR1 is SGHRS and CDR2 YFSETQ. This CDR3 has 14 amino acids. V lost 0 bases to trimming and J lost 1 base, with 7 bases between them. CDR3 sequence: CASSLAAGQETQYF. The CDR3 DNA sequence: TGCGCCAGCAGCTTGGCCGCAGGCCAAGAGACCCAGTACTTC.

This CDR3 is CASRNIPTGELFF. In DNA form, the CDR3 reads TGTGCCAGCAGAAACATACCCACCGGGGAGCTGTTTTTT. The J gene is TRBJ2-2, the V gene TRBV7-2; D is uncertain. Germline CDR1 is SGHTA and CDR2 is FQGNSA. The CDR3 loop spans 13 amino acids. V was shortened by 6 bases and J by 4 bases, with 9 bases between the two germline ends.

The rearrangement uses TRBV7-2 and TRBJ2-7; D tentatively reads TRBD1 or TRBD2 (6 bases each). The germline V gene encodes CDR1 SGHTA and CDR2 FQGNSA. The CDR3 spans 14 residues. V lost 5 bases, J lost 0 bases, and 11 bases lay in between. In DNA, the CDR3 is TGTGCCAGCAGCCTGGAGGGACACTCCTACGAGCAGTACTTC. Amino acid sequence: CASSLEGHSYEQYF.

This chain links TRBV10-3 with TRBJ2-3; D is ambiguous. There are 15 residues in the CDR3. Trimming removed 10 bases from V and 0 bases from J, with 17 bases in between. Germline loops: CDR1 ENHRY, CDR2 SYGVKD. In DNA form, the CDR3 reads TGTGCCAATCCGTGGAGCCAAGTTAGCACAGATACGCAGTATTTT. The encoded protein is CANPWSQVSTDTQYF.

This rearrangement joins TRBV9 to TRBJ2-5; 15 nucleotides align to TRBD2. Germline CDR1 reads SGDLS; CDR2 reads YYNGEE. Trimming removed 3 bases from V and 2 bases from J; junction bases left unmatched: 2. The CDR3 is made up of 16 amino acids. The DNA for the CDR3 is TGTGCCAGCAGCGCCGGACTAGCGGGAGGGCAAGAGACCCAGTACTTC. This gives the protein CASSAGLAGGQETQYF. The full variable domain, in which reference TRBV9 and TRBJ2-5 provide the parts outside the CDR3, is DSGVTQTPKHLITATGQRVTLRCSPRSGDLSVYWYQQSLDQGLQFLIQYYNGEERAKGNILERFSAQQFPDLHSELNLSSLELGDSALYFCASSAGLAGGQETQYFGPGTRLLVL.